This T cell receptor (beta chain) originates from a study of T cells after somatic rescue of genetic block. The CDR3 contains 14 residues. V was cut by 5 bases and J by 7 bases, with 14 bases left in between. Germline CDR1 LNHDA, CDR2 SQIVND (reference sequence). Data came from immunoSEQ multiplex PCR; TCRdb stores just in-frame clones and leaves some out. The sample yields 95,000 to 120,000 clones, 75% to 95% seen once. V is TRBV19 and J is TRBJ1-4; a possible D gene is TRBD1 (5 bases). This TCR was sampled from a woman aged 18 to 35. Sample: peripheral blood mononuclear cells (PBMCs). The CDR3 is CASSVAGLGEKLFF. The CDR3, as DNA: TGTGCCAGTAGTGTGGCAGGGCTGGGTGAAAAACTGTTTTTT.